This TCR beta chain was sequenced in a study of blood T cell repertoires in COVID-19. V lost 5 bases to trimming and J lost 0 bases, with 10 bases between them. Germline CDR1 and CDR2: SGHVS and FNYEAQ. The CDR3 runs 14 residues. This clone was observed once. The method was immunoSEQ multiplex PCR; TCRdb's version includes in-frame clones alone and lacks a portion of them. The sample yields about 36,000 clones, 81% seen once. Source material: peripheral blood. The chain carries TRBV7-6 and TRBJ1-1; D is possibly TRBD1 (5 bases). This TCR derives from a human donor in a cohort sampled during active or convalescent COVID-19. The donor label of this sample is uncertain. CDR3 region: CASSLRGMNTEAFF. The CDR3 coding sequence is TGTGCCAGCAGCCTAAGGGGTATGAACACTGAAGCTTTCTTT.